These 3 T cell receptor beta chains came from one sample sequenced in a study of blood T cell repertoires in COVID-19. TCRdb's table, derived via immunoSEQ multiplex PCR, lists solely in-frame clones and lacks some. The sample holds about 170,000 clones; over 75% are singletons and the top ten take 6.9%. The source material was peripheral blood. The source of these receptors is a man older than 75 with COVID-19, enrolled during active disease.

This clone has more than one count but fewer than ten. In DNA form, the CDR3 reads TGTGCCAGCAGCTCACAGCTAAGCAGCTATGGCTACACCTTC. The encoded protein is CASSSQLSSYGYTF. V and J are TRBV9 and TRBJ1-2; D remains ambiguous. The CDR3 consists of 14 residues. V was pared by 4 bases and J by 4 bases, with 14 bases between. In germline, CDR1 is SGDLS, CDR2 YYNGEE.

This clone was recorded once. The J gene is TRBJ2-5, the V gene TRBV4-2; D remains ambiguous. V lost 0 bases and J 4 bases, leaving 12 bases between the germline ends. This CDR3 comprises 15 residues. CDR1 and CDR2 (germline): LGHNA, YNFKEQ. The CDR3 DNA reads as TGTGCCAGCAGCCAAGAGTGGCGGCCCCCAGAGACCCAGTACTTC. Translating it yields CASSQEWRPPETQYF.

The chain has TRBV2 and TRBJ2-2; 8 bases match TRBD2. Looked up from germline, CDR1 is SNHLY and CDR2 is FYNNEI. This CDR3 is 15 amino acids long. V was clipped by 5 bases and J by 2 bases; unmatched bases: 4. The CDR3 sequence: CASSLAGTNTGELFF. The CDR3 DNA reads as TGTGCCAGCAGTTTAGCGGGGACTAACACCGGGGAGCTGTTTTTT.